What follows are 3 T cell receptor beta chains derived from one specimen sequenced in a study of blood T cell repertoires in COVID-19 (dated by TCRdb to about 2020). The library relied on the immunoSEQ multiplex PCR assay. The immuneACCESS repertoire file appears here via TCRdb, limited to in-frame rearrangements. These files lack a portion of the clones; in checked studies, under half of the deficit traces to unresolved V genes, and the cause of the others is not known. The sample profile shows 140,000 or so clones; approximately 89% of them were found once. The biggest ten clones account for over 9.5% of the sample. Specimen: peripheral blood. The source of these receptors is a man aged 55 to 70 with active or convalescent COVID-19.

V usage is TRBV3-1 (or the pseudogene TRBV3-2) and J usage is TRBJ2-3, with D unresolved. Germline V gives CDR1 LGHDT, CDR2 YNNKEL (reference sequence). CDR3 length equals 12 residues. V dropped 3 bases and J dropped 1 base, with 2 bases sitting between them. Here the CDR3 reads CASSHGTDTQYF. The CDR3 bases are TGTGCCAGCAGCCACGGCACAGATACGCAGTATTTT.

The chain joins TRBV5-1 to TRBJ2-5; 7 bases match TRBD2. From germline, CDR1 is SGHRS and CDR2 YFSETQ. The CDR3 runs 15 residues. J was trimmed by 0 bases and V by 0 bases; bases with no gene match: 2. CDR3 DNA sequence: TGCGCCAGCAGCTTGGCGGGGGGTTACCAAGAGACCCAGTACTTC. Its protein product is CASSLAGGYQETQYF.

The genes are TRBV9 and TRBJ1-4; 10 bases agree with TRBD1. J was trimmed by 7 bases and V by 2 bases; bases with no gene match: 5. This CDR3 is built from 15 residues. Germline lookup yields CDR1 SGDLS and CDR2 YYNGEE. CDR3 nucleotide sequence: TGTGCCAGCAGCGTCCACCGGGACAGGGGTGAAAAACTGTTTTTT. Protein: CASSVHRDRGEKLFF. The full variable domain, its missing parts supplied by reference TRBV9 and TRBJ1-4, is DSGVTQTPKHLITATGQRVTLRCSPRSGDLSVYWYQQSLDQGLQFLIQYYNGEERAKGNILERFSAQQFPDLHSELNLSSLELGDSALYFCASSVHRDRGEKLFFGSGTQLSVL.